The 21 T cell receptor beta chains reported below all come from one sample, sequenced in a study of T-cell memory formation after mild COVID-19. TCRdb re-analysed the 5' RACE reads in MiXCR, keeping a single row per CDR3 protein. Counted here are about 180,000 distinct CDR3 sequences, under 20% occurring once; the ten biggest clones make up 3.9%. Sequences were obtained from PBMCs or a T cell subset sorted from them (not recorded which). The receptors originated from a man in his late teens or twenties who had mild COVID-19 (a few samples of this study predate the infection). Cell type and time point are not known.

The genes are TRBV19 and TRBJ1-2; D not certain. CDR1 and CDR2 (germline): LNHDA, SQIVND (reference sequence). The length of the CDR3 is 12 residues. V lost 3 bases and J lost 7, with 9 bases in between. CDR3 protein: CASSIERFGYTF. The CDR3 DNA follows: TGTGCCAGTAGTATCGAAAGGTTTGGCTACACCTTC.

The rearrangement uses TRBV6-1 and TRBJ2-1; a weak D match, TRBD1 (6 bases). V shed 8 bases and J shed 1 base, with 6 bases lying between them. The germline V gene has CDR1 MNHNS and CDR2 SASEGT. The CDR3 is made up of 12 amino acids. CDR3 sequence (DNA): TGTGCCAGCGGACAGTCCTACAATGAGCAGTTCTTC. It codes for CASGQSYNEQFF.

This chain uses TRBV7-2 with TRBJ1-5; the D is unclear. The CDR3 runs 14 residues. Germline V gives CDR1 SGHTA, CDR2 FQGNSA. Deletions cut 2 bases from V and 7 bases from J, with 12 bases between. The chain's CDR3 is CASSLSRGGQPQHF. The CDR3 DNA reads TGTGCCAGCAGCTTATCCCGGGGAGGACAGCCCCAGCATTTT.

The CDR3: CASSLAGATNTEAFF. CDR3 sequence (DNA): TGTGCCAGCAGCTTAGCGGGGGCTACAAACACTGAAGCTTTCTTT. The V gene is TRBV7-2, the J gene TRBJ1-1; a possible D gene is TRBD1 (6 bases). The CDR3 totals 15 residues. The V gene lost 0 bases and the J gene lost 2 bases, with 10 bases spanning the gap. Germline CDR1 SGHTA, CDR2 FQGNSA. Full variable domain (remainder filled in from reference TRBV7-2 and TRBJ1-1): GAGVSQSPSNKVTEKGKDVELRCDPISGHTALYWYRQSLGQGLEFLIYFQGNSAPDKSGLPSDRFSAERTGGSVSTLTIQRTQQEDSAVYLCASSLAGATNTEAFFGQGTRLTVV.

The sample holds a few counts of this clonotype. CDR3 sequence (DNA): TGTGCCAGCAGCTTAGGCTCCAGGGTGTTGACCTACGAGCAGTACTTC. This codes for CASSLGSRVLTYEQYF. The chain joins TRBV7-2 to TRBJ2-7, with D perhaps matching TRBD1 (5 bases). The CDR3 spans 16 residues. Trimming shortened V by 1 base and J by 2 bases, and 15 bases separated the two germline ends. Germline V gene data show CDR1 as SGHTA and CDR2 as FQGNSA. Full variable domain (missing parts from reference TRBV7-2 and TRBJ2-7): GAGVSQSPSNKVTEKGKDVELRCDPISGHTALYWYRQSLGQGLEFLIYFQGNSAPDKSGLPSDRFSAERTGGSVSTLTIQRTQQEDSAVYLCASSLGSRVLTYEQYFGPGTRLTVT.

The rearrangement links TRBV12-3 or TRBV12-4 to TRBJ2-1; D may be TRBD1 (6 bases). The ends were cut back, 5 bases at V and 7 bases at J, with 15 bases in the middle. The CDR3 consists of 14 residues. For the CDR3, the DNA is TGTGCCAGCAGTATACCGGGACAAGTAAATGAGCAGTTCTTC. This gives the protein CASSIPGQVNEQFF.

The chain is built from TRBV20-1 and TRBJ1-1, with 7 nucleotides matching TRBD1. The CDR3 has 14 amino acids. From germline, CDR1 is DFQATT and CDR2 SNEGSKA (reference sequence). The ends lost 6 bases at V and 4 bases at J; junction bases unmatched: 11. The CDR3 sequence is CSAPNPQGPTEAFF. The CDR3 DNA sequence: TGCAGTGCCCCAAATCCACAGGGGCCCACTGAAGCTTTCTTT.

The rearrangement uses TRBV12-3 or TRBV12-4 and TRBJ1-1; a possible D gene is TRBD1 (6 bases). This CDR3 is built from 14 residues. The V and J ends lost 5 bases and 1 base respectively, with 11 bases between them. CDR3 bases: TGTGCCAGCAGTCCGGGACACGCGAACACTGAAGCTTTCTTT. Its protein product is CASSPGHANTEAFF.

This clonotype was picked up many times. The V gene is TRBV7-2, the J gene TRBJ1-1, with a tentative D call TRBD1 (5 bases). The V end lost 4 bases, the J end lost 1 base, and 7 bases lay between the germline ends. CDR1 and CDR2 from the germline V gene are SGHTA and FQGNSA. This CDR3 region has 13 residues. This CDR3 reads CASSSDRNTEAFF. In nucleotides, the CDR3 is TGTGCCAGCAGCTCCGACAGGAACACTGAAGCTTTCTTT. The full variable domain, completed using reference TRBV7-2 and TRBJ1-1, is GAGVSQSPSNKVTEKGKDVELRCDPISGHTALYWYRQSLGQGLEFLIYFQGNSAPDKSGLPSDRFSAERTGGSVSTLTIQRTQQEDSAVYLCASSSDRNTEAFFGQGTRLTVV.

V is TRBV23-1 and J is TRBJ2-7; 7 nucleotides match TRBD1. TRBV23-1 belongs to the ORF category, with a function that is uncertain. CDR3 length equals 17 residues. With 4 bases clipped from V and 3 bases from J, the junction kept 15 bases outside the gene matches. In nucleotides, the CDR3 is TGCGCCAGCAGTCCACCGGGACAGAGCTACCGATTCTACGAGCAGTACGTC. It encodes CASSPPGQSYRFYEQYV.

This clonotype was counted only a few times. The V gene is TRBV7-2, the J gene TRBJ2-5; 7 bases align to TRBD1. This CDR3 has 14 residues. V was pared by 6 bases and J by 5 bases, with 9 bases of the junction left unmatched. CDR1 is SGHTA, CDR2 FQGNSA, per germline. In nucleotides, the CDR3 is TGTGCCAGCAGAACGACAGGGAGCTGGGAGACCCAGTACTTC. Protein sequence: CASRTTGSWETQYF. The variable domain in full, completed from reference TRBV7-2 and TRBJ2-5, reads GAGVSQSPSNKVTEKGKDVELRCDPISGHTALYWYRQSLGQGLEFLIYFQGNSAPDKSGLPSDRFSAERTGGSVSTLTIQRTQQEDSAVYLCASRTTGSWETQYFGPGTRLLVL.

This clonotype was counted between two and nine times. The V gene is TRBV28, the J gene TRBJ2-3, with 12 bases identical to TRBD1. The CDR3 covers 15 residues. With V trimmed by 10 bases and J by 4 bases, 9 bases remained unmatched. The germline gives CDR1 MDHEN, CDR2 SYDVKM. In DNA, the CDR3 is TGTGCCACCCACCGCCGGGACAGGGGGCCAGATACGCAGTATTTT. Encoded protein: CATHRRDRGPDTQYF.

The chain uses TRBV2 and TRBJ2-5; D is possibly TRBD2 (5 bases). The CDR3 length is 13 residues. Germline values: CDR1 SNHLY, CDR2 FYNNEI. Deletions cut 11 bases from V and 5 bases from J, with 18 bases between. The CDR3 DNA is TGTGCCGGCACGAGGGAAGGCCTGGAGACCCAGTACTTC. Translation: CAGTREGLETQYF.

The chain carries TRBV11-2 and TRBJ2-5; D is unresolved. In germline, CDR1 is SGHAT, CDR2 FQNNGV. Trimming pared 5 bases from V and 7 bases from J, leaving 8 bases between. The CDR3 spans 11 residues. CDR3 nucleotide sequence: TGTGCCAGCAGCGAGAGCGTGACCCAGTACTTC. Its protein product is CASSESVTQYF.

The V call is TRBV18, the J call TRBJ2-7; TRBD1 might be the D (5 bases). The V end lost 1 base, the J end lost 2 bases, and 6 bases lay between the germline ends. The CDR3 consists of 13 residues. CDR1 and CDR2 from the germline V gene are KGHSH and LQKENI. CDR3 in amino acids: CASSPRQTYEQYF. The CDR3, as DNA: TGTGCCAGCTCACCACGACAGACCTACGAGCAGTACTTC.

J is TRBJ2-3 and V is TRBV20-1, with 10 bases that match TRBD1. Trimming took 0 bases from V and 4 from J; bases not matched to a gene: 1. Looked up from germline, CDR1 is DFQATT and CDR2 is SNEGSKA (reference sequence). The CDR3 contains 14 residues. CDR3 nucleotide sequence: TGCAGTGCTAGAGATGGACAGGGGGCAGATACGCAGTATTTT. It translates to CSARDGQGADTQYF.

V and J are TRBV10-3 and TRBJ1-3, with D perhaps matching TRBD1 (6 bases). V lost 10 bases to trimming and J lost 0 bases, with 10 bases between them. The CDR3 covers 13 residues. Germline CDR1 and CDR2: ENHRY and SYGVKD. The CDR3 DNA reads TGTGCCACCCAGACAGGCTCTGGAAACACCATATATTTT. It codes for CATQTGSGNTIYF.

This chain uses TRBV5-6 with TRBJ2-7; 8 positions agree with TRBD1. The CDR3 loop spans 19 amino acids. V was pared by 6 bases and J by 1 base, with 21 bases of the junction left unmatched. The V gene's germline CDR1 is SGHDT and CDR2 YYEEEE. The CDR3 nucleotides read TGTGCCAGCACAATGGATTCTAGGACAGGGCAGCATCCATCCTACGAGCAGTACTTC. Translating gives CASTMDSRTGQHPSYEQYF.

The rearrangement joins TRBV4-1 to TRBJ1-3; 8 bases match TRBD1. V lost 5 bases, J lost 4 bases, and 7 bases stayed unmatched. The CDR3 runs 15 residues. Per germline, CDR1 MGHRA and CDR2 YSYEKL. The DNA of the CDR3 is TGCGCCAGCAGCAAGCAGACAGGGGACGGAAACACCATATATTTT. It codes for CASSKQTGDGNTIYF.

The chain has TRBV5-1 and TRBJ1-1; the D gene is possibly TRBD1 (6 bases). This CDR3 is 13 amino acids long. Germline V gene sequence: CDR1 SGHRS, CDR2 YFSETQ. V dropped 6 bases and J dropped 3 bases, with 12 bases sitting between them. The CDR3 loop is CASKKGVDTEAFF. CDR3 coding DNA: TGCGCCAGCAAAAAGGGGGTCGACACTGAAGCTTTCTTT.

This clonotype occurred a few times. The V gene is TRBV7-9, the J gene TRBJ1-1; D is unclear. The germline V and J ends were trimmed by 3 bases and 2 bases, with 7 bases remaining between them. Germline CDR1 is SEHNR and CDR2 is FQNEAQ (reference sequence). This CDR3 is 13 amino acids long. As DNA, the CDR3 is TGTGCCAGCAGCTTTGAGTTCAACACTGAAGCTTTCTTT. Amino acids: CASSFEFNTEAFF.